The 20 T cell receptor beta chains below were found in one sample sequenced in a study of siplizumab effects on memory and regulatory T cells. Produced via immunoSEQ multiplex PCR; TCRdb's table is partial and in-frame only. The profile shows roughly 110,000 clones, 93% of them singletons. Sequencing used non-Treg CD4+ T cells sorted from blood. These TCRs come from a human donor in good health.

The CDR3 sequence is CASSLSAGFRGNTIYF. For the CDR3, the DNA is TGTGCCAGCAGCTTAAGTGCGGGGTTTAGGGGAAACACCATATATTTT. The chain couples TRBV7-6 to TRBJ1-3; D not resolved. Germline CDR1 is SGHVS and CDR2 is FNYEAQ. The CDR3 is made up of 16 amino acids. V was pared by 2 bases and J by 4 bases, with 15 bases between.

This rearrangement joins TRBV27 to TRBJ1-1; a weak D match, TRBD1 (6 bases). Deletions cut 5 bases from V and 1 base from J, with 14 bases between. The CDR3 is 15 amino acids. Germline V CDR1 and CDR2: MNHEY, SMNVEV (reference sequence). The CDR3 DNA reads TGTGCCAGCAGTGGTTGGGGGGCCGGGAACACTGAAGCTTTCTTT. Encoded protein: CASSGWGAGNTEAFF.

This sequence joins TRBV6-5 and TRBJ1-1; D remains unclear. Between the trimmed V and J ends, which lost 6 bases and 5 bases, there was a span of 16 bases. CDR1 and CDR2 from the germline V gene are MNHEY and SVGAGI. The CDR3 is 14 residues long. The CDR3 protein is CASSLGRFRTEAFF. In DNA, the CDR3 is TGTGCCAGCAGCCTCGGACGGTTTCGGACTGAAGCTTTCTTT.

The chain combines TRBV4-3 with TRBJ1-1; D is perhaps TRBD1 (6 bases). Germline lookup yields CDR1 LGHNA and CDR2 YSLEER. V was shortened by 0 bases and J by 5 bases, with 7 bases between the two germline ends. The CDR3 consists of 13 residues. In DNA, the CDR3 is TGCGCCAGCAGCCAAGAAGGGGGAACTGAAGCTTTCTTT. Translating gives CASSQEGGTEAFF.

This chain links TRBV30 with TRBJ2-7; TRBD2 is a possible D gene (6 bases). Trimming removed 4 bases at V and 4 bases at J, with 17 bases between. CDR1 is GTSNPN, CDR2 SVGIG, per germline (reference sequence). CDR3 length equals 14 residues. CDR3 DNA sequence: TGTGCCTGGACCCGGGGGAAATCTTCATACGAGCAGTACTTC. Translating gives CAWTRGKSSYEQYF.

The chain uses TRBV7-2 and TRBJ1-4; D is uncertain. CDR3 length: 16 amino acids. V was clipped by 4 bases and J by 2 bases, with 14 bases between them. Germline V gene sequence: CDR1 SGHTA, CDR2 FQGNSA. CDR3 in amino acids: CASSSLGVQTNEKLFF. CDR3 bases: TGTGCCAGCAGCTCCCTCGGTGTGCAGACTAATGAAAAACTGTTTTTT.

A note on this clone: The sample contains more than one DNA sequence encoding this CDR3. V is TRBV29-1 and J is TRBJ1-2; D is ambiguous. The CDR3 runs 11 residues. Germline V gives CDR1 SQVTM, CDR2 ANQGSEA. V lost 3 bases to trimming and J lost 8 bases, with 10 bases between them. This CDR3 is CSVEDHKGYTF. The CDR3 nucleotides read TGCAGCGTTGAGGACCACAAAGGCTACACCTTC.

The rearrangement uses TRBV7-8 and TRBJ1-1; D is unclear. The V end was cut by 2 bases, the J end by 1 base, with 8 bases between. The germline gives CDR1 SGHVS, CDR2 FQNEAQ. This CDR3 has 14 residues. The CDR3 bases are TGTGCCAGCAGCTTACAAAATAAGAACACTGAAGCTTTCTTT. Protein product: CASSLQNKNTEAFF.

CDR3 in DNA: TGTGCCAGCTCACGGGCCCCGGGAGCAGACTCTGGAAACACCATATATTTT. This codes for CASSRAPGADSGNTIYF. The rearrangement uses TRBV18 and TRBJ1-3; D is unclear. Trimming cost V 4 bases and J 0 bases, with 16 bases left between them. The CDR3 covers 17 residues. CDR1 and CDR2 from the germline V gene are KGHSH and LQKENI.

The chain recombines TRBV12-5 with TRBJ1-5; D is uncertain. CDR3 length: 16 residues. V shed 5 bases and J shed 1 base, with 15 bases lying between them. The germline V gene has CDR1 LGHNT and CDR2 FRNRAP. The chain's CDR3 is CASGPSLPGSNQPQHF. CDR3 DNA sequence: TGTGCTAGTGGTCCCAGCCTCCCGGGGAGCAATCAGCCCCAGCATTTT.

In its sample, this clone was seen a few times. This chain links TRBV30 with TRBJ1-5; D may be TRBD1 (6 bases). Germline CDR1 GTSNPN, CDR2 SVGIG (reference sequence). This CDR3 is 13 amino acids long. Trimming stripped 2 bases from V and 4 bases from J, with 9 bases between. The DNA for the CDR3 is TGTGCCTGGAGTACTCAGGGGAATCAGCCCCAGCATTTT. It encodes CAWSTQGNQPQHF.

CDR3 nucleotides: TGTGCCAGCAGCCCTCGGACAGGAGATTATCAGCCCCAGCATTTT. This sequence encodes CASSPRTGDYQPQHF. The chain links TRBV6-1 to TRBJ1-5; 7 nucleotides agree with TRBD1. V was pared by 6 bases and J by 5 bases, with 10 bases of the junction left unmatched. The V gene's germline CDR1 is MNHNS and CDR2 SASEGT. The length of the CDR3 is 15 residues.

This rearrangement joins TRBV7-8 to TRBJ2-7, with 14 positions matching TRBD2. Germline trimming cut 6 bases from V and 4 bases from J; bases unmatched to any gene: 2. There are 14 residues in the CDR3. CDR1 and CDR2 from the germline V gene are SGHVS and FQNEAQ. DNA for the CDR3: TGTGCCAGCAGGACTAGCGGGGGGGGTTACGAGCAGTACTTC. Translated, it gives CASRTSGGGYEQYF.

The chain has TRBV7-3 and TRBJ1-2; weak D call: TRBD1 (5 bases). Germline V gives CDR1 SGHTA, CDR2 FQGTGA. The CDR3 length is 13 residues. The germline V and J ends were trimmed by 7 bases and 8 bases, with 17 bases remaining between them. The CDR3 region has the DNA TGTGCCAGCACCCCGGGCAGGGTGGGGGGCTACACCTTC. Its protein product is CASTPGRVGGYTF.

V gene TRBV14 combines with J gene TRBJ2-3; 7 nucleotides agree with TRBD2. Trimming took 1 base from V and 2 from J; bases not matched to a gene: 3. This CDR3 spans 15 amino acids. Germline values: CDR1 SGHDN, CDR2 FVKESK. The CDR3: CASSQVGGTTDTQYF. CDR3 coding DNA: TGTGCCAGCAGCCAAGTCGGGGGGACCACAGATACGCAGTATTTT.

This chain uses TRBV5-4 with TRBJ1-1; tentative D call: TRBD1 (5 bases). The CDR3 extends over 14 amino acids. Between the trimmed V and J ends, which lost 2 bases and 5 bases, there was a span of 13 bases. Germline CDR1 is SGHNT and CDR2 is YYREEE (reference sequence). CDR3 amino acids: CASSFGRVGTEAFF. The CDR3 DNA reads as TGTGCCAGCAGCTTCGGCAGGGTCGGGACTGAAGCTTTCTTT. The variable domain in full, completed from reference TRBV5-4 and TRBJ1-1, reads ETGVTQSPTHLIKTRGQQVTLRCSSQSGHNTVSWYQQALGQGPQFIFQYYREEENGRGNFPPRFSGLQFPNYSSELNVNALELDDSALYLCASSFGRVGTEAFFGQGTRLTVV.

The gene calls are TRBV5-1 and TRBJ2-1; TRBD1 or TRBD2 may be the D gene (5 bases each). Germline V gene lookup returns CDR1 SGHRS and CDR2 YFSETQ. The CDR3 spans 15 residues. V shed 4 bases and J shed 0 bases, with 11 bases lying between them. The CDR3: CASSGTLSSYNEQFF. The DNA of the CDR3 is TGCGCCAGCAGCGGGACGCTGAGCTCCTACAATGAGCAGTTCTTC.

The chain combines TRBV5-6 with TRBJ2-5; TRBD1 matches 8 bases. The CDR3 extends over 16 amino acids. V lost 3 bases to trimming and J lost 0 bases; unmatched junction nucleotides: 7. Germline V gene data show CDR1 as SGHDT and CDR2 as YYEEEE. The CDR3 coding sequence is TGTGCCAGCAGCTCGGACCGGACAGGGTACCAAGAGACCCAGTACTTC. It codes for CASSSDRTGYQETQYF.

The gene calls are TRBV19 and TRBJ1-2, with D unresolved. This CDR3 has 14 residues. Germline CDR1 reads LNHDA; CDR2 reads SQIVND (reference sequence). The CDR3 spells CASRTASWRSGYTF. CDR3 bases: TGTGCTTCCCGGACGGCTTCCTGGCGCTCTGGCTACACCTTC.

The chain recombines TRBV11-1 with TRBJ2-1; 15 bases line up with TRBD2. The V segment lost 1 base and the J segment 12 bases; nucleotides outside the gene matches: 7. Germline V gene lookup returns CDR1 SGHAT and CDR2 FQDESV (reference sequence). This CDR3 contains 16 residues. CDR3 sequence (DNA): TGTGCCAGCAGCTTAGTTATGGGACTAGCGGGGGGTGGGCAGTTCTTC. This encodes CASSLVMGLAGGGQFF.